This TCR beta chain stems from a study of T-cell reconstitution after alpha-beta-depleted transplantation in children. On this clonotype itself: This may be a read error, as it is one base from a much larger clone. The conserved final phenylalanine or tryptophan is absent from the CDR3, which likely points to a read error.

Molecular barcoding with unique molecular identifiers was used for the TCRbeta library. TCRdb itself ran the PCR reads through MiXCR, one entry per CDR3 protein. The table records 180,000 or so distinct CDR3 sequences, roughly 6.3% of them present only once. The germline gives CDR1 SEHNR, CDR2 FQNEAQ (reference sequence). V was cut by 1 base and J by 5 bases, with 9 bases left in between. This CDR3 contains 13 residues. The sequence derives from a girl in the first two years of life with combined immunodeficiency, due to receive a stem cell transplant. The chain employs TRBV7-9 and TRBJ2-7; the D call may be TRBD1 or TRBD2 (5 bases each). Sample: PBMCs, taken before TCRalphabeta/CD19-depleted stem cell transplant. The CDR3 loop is CASSLVGAHEQYY. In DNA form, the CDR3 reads TGTGCCAGCAGCTTAGTCGGGGCCCACGAGCAGTACTAC.